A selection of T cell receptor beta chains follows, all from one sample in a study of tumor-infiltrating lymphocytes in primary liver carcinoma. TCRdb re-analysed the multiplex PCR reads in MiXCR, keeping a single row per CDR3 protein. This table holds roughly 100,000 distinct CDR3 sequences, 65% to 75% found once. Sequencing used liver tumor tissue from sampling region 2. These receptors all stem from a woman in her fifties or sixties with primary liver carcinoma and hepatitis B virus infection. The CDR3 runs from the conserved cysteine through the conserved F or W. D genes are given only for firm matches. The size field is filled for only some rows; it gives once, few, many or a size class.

CDR3aa: CVSSSGQSREQYF
CDR3nt: TGTGTCAGCAGTTCGGGACAATCGAGGGAGCAGTACTTC
v_gene: TRBV6-5
j_gene: TRBJ2-7
d_gene: -
abundance: -
len: 13

CDR3aa: CAWSVGTGWYEQYF
CDR3nt: TGTGCCTGGAGTGTAGGGACAGGGTGGTACGAGCAGTACTTC
v_gene: TRBV30
j_gene: TRBJ2-7
d_gene: TRBD1
abundance: many
len: 14

CDR3aa: CASSKREWEAQYF
CDR3nt: TGTGCCAGCAGTAAACGGGAGTGGGAGGCCCAGTACTTC
v_gene: TRBV6-2/TRBV6-3
j_gene: TRBJ2-5
d_gene: -
abundance: -
len: 13

CDR3aa: CTSSVARVQETLYF
CDR3nt: TGTACCAGCAGTGTGGCTAGGGTACAAGAGACCCTGTACTTC
v_gene: TRBV6-1
j_gene: TRBJ2-5
d_gene: -
abundance: -
len: 14

CDR3aa: CASMRDGTENTQYF
CDR3nt: TGTGCCAGCATGAGGGATGGGACCGAGAATACGCAGTATTTT
v_gene: TRBV2
j_gene: TRBJ2-3
d_gene: -
abundance: -
len: 14

CDR3aa: CASSSQSGGRYEQYF
CDR3nt: TGTGCCAGCAGCTCTCAGAGTGGAGGCCGTTACGAGCAGTACTTC
v_gene: TRBV11-2
j_gene: TRBJ2-7
d_gene: -
abundance: -
len: 15

CDR3aa: CSFVSGTNSYEQYF
CDR3nt: TGCAGCTTTGTGAGTGGGACCAATTCCTACGAGCAGTACTTC
v_gene: TRBV29-1
j_gene: TRBJ2-7
d_gene: -
abundance: -
len: 14

CDR3aa: CSVEEAWHFYNYNDQFF
CDR3nt: TGCAGCGTTGAAGAAGCTTGGCACTTCTACAACTACAATGATCAGTTCTTC
v_gene: TRBV29-1
j_gene: TRBJ2-1
d_gene: -
abundance: -
len: 17

CDR3aa: CASGSPGQGRGETQYF
CDR3nt: TGTGCCAGCGGTTCCCCTGGACAGGGGAGGGGAGAGACCCAGTACTTC
v_gene: TRBV28
j_gene: TRBJ2-5
d_gene: TRBD1
abundance: -
len: 16

CDR3aa: CSVVTGLATYEQYF
CDR3nt: TGCAGCGTCGTCACGGGACTAGCAACTTACGAGCAGTACTTC
v_gene: TRBV29-1
j_gene: TRBJ2-7
d_gene: TRBD2
abundance: -
len: 14

CDR3aa: CVSSLGRSGELFF
CDR3nt: TGTGTCAGCAGCTTAGGTAGGAGTGGGGAGCTGTTTTTT
v_gene: TRBV11-2
j_gene: TRBJ2-2
d_gene: -
abundance: few
len: 13

CDR3aa: CASSMTGALLSYEQYF
CDR3nt: TGTGCCAGCAGCATGACAGGGGCCCTTCTCTCCTACGAGCAGTACTTC
v_gene: TRBV11-2
j_gene: TRBJ2-7
d_gene: TRBD1
abundance: -
len: 16

CDR3aa: CASSLALRGPGANVLTF
CDR3nt: TGTGCCAGCAGCTTAGCGCTCCGCGGACCTGGGGCCAACGTCCTGACTTTC
v_gene: TRBV7-9
j_gene: TRBJ2-6
d_gene: -
abundance: few
len: 17

CDR3aa: CATSTGKETQYF
CDR3nt: TGTGCCACCAGCACAGGGAAAGAGACCCAGTACTTC
v_gene: TRBV15
j_gene: TRBJ2-5
d_gene: -
abundance: -
len: 12

CDR3aa: CASDLALDSSYNSPLHF
CDR3nt: TGTGCCAGCGACCTAGCCCTGGACAGCTCCTATAATTCACCCCTCCACTTT
v_gene: TRBV6-1
j_gene: TRBJ1-6
d_gene: -
abundance: many
len: 17

CDR3aa: CSVEGGRWANEQFF
CDR3nt: TGCAGCGTTGAAGGAGGGAGATGGGCCAATGAGCAGTTCTTC
v_gene: TRBV29-1
j_gene: TRBJ2-1
d_gene: -
abundance: -
len: 14

CDR3aa: CASSPRTIRDRTQYF
CDR3nt: TGTGCCAGCAGCCCTAGGACTATCCGAGACAGGACCCAGTACTTC
v_gene: TRBV11-3
j_gene: TRBJ2-5
d_gene: -
abundance: -
len: 15

CDR3aa: CASRGLASGANVVTF
CDR3nt: TGCGCCAGCAGGGGACTAGCGAGTGGGGCCAACGTCGTGACTTTC
v_gene: TRBV12-3/TRBV12-4
j_gene: TRBJ2-6
d_gene: TRBD2
abundance: -
len: 15

CDR3aa: CASSLGIRRGGTDTQYF
CDR3nt: TGTGCCAGCAGCTTAGGGATTCGAAGGGGAGGCACTGATACGCAGTATTTC
v_gene: TRBV11-2
j_gene: TRBJ2-3
d_gene: -
abundance: -
len: 17

CDR3aa: CASSQADRGRNEQFF
CDR3nt: TGCGCCAGCAGCCAAGCAGACAGGGGGCGGAATGAGCAGTTCTTC
v_gene: TRBV4-1
j_gene: TRBJ2-1
d_gene: TRBD1
abundance: many
len: 15

CDR3aa: CASSRWTSGLEDEQFF
CDR3nt: TGTGCCAGCAGCCGGTGGACCAGCGGTTTAGAAGATGAGCAGTTCTTC
v_gene: TRBV11-2
j_gene: TRBJ2-1
d_gene: -
abundance: once
len: 16

CDR3aa: CASSVGTGLAQYF
CDR3nt: TGTGCCAGCAGCGTGGGGACAGGGTTGGCCCAGTACTTC
v_gene: TRBV11-2
j_gene: TRBJ2-5
d_gene: TRBD1
abundance: medium-sized
len: 13

CDR3aa: CASTPGDGGYNEQFF
CDR3nt: TGTGCCAGCACCCCAGGGGACGGTGGGTACAATGAGCAGTTCTTC
v_gene: TRBV28
j_gene: TRBJ2-1
d_gene: -
abundance: -
len: 15

CDR3aa: CAINRITGGPHADTQYF
CDR3nt: TGTGCCATCAACAGGATAACGGGAGGGCCCCACGCAGATACGCAGTATTTT
v_gene: TRBV10-3
j_gene: TRBJ2-3
d_gene: TRBD2
abundance: -
len: 17

CDR3aa: CASGSQDRRNEKLFF
CDR3nt: TGTGCCAGCGGCAGCCAGGACAGACGTAATGAAAAACTGTTTTTT
v_gene: TRBV7-8
j_gene: TRBJ1-4
d_gene: -
abundance: -
len: 15

CDR3aa: CASNQDLAGGSYEQYF
CDR3nt: TGTGCCAGCAACCAAGATTTAGCGGGAGGTTCCTACGAGCAGTACTTC
v_gene: TRBV4-2
j_gene: TRBJ2-7
d_gene: TRBD2
abundance: -
len: 16

CDR3aa: CASSESSVSSTDTQYF
CDR3nt: TGTGCCAGCAGTGAGTCTAGCGTGTCTAGTACAGATACGCAGTATTTT
v_gene: TRBV6-4
j_gene: TRBJ2-3
d_gene: -
abundance: once
len: 16

CDR3aa: CASSSTGDPYNSPLHF
CDR3nt: TGTGCCAGCAGCTCCACAGGGGACCCCTATAATTCACCCCTCCACTTT
v_gene: TRBV11-2
j_gene: TRBJ1-6
d_gene: TRBD1
abundance: medium-sized
len: 16

CDR3aa: CARSPLAGGPADTQYF
CDR3nt: TGTGCCAGAAGCCCACTAGCGGGAGGGCCCGCAGATACGCAGTATTTT
v_gene: TRBV7-8
j_gene: TRBJ2-3
d_gene: TRBD2
abundance: -
len: 16

CDR3aa: CASSHSGMSETQYF
CDR3nt: TGCGCCAGCAGTCACAGCGGGATGTCCGAAACGCAGTATTTT
v_gene: TRBV5-1
j_gene: TRBJ2-3
d_gene: TRBD2
abundance: once
len: 14

CDR3aa: CSFQGRVTEAFF
CDR3nt: TGCAGCTTTCAGGGAAGGGTCACCGAAGCTTTCTTT
v_gene: TRBV29-1
j_gene: TRBJ1-1
d_gene: -
abundance: -
len: 12

CDR3aa: CASSQAPRGKETDTQYF
CDR3nt: TGTGCCAGCAGCCAGGCCCCCAGGGGCAAAGAAACAGATACGCAGTATTTT
v_gene: TRBV11-2
j_gene: TRBJ2-3
d_gene: -
abundance: -
len: 17

CDR3aa: CASRTYQNSPFHF
CDR3nt: TGTGCCAGCAGAACCTACCAAAATTCACCCTTCCACTTT
v_gene: TRBV2
j_gene: TRBJ1-6
d_gene: -
abundance: -
len: 13

CDR3aa: CASSPQGYGANVLTF
CDR3nt: TGTGCCAGCAGCCCACAGGGATACGGGGCCAACGTCCTGACTTTC
v_gene: TRBV7-9
j_gene: TRBJ2-6
d_gene: -
abundance: -
len: 15

CDR3aa: CASSLEVSGRHLRTTYEQYF
CDR3nt: TGTGCCAGCAGCTTAGAAGTTAGCGGGAGGCATCTTCGGACAACCTACGAGCAGTACTTC
v_gene: TRBV11-3
j_gene: TRBJ2-7
d_gene: TRBD2
abundance: -
len: 20

CDR3aa: CASSEVSSGSNEQFF
CDR3nt: TGTGCCAGCAGTGAGGTGTCTAGTGGGAGCAATGAGCAGTTCTTC
v_gene: TRBV6-4
j_gene: TRBJ2-1
d_gene: -
abundance: -
len: 15

CDR3aa: CANTRRQGEYDTQYF
CDR3nt: TGTGCCAACACCAGGAGACAGGGGGAGTACGATACGCAGTATTTT
v_gene: TRBV12-3/TRBV12-4
j_gene: TRBJ2-3
d_gene: TRBD1
abundance: -
len: 15

CDR3aa: CASSGRRELFF
CDR3nt: TGTGCCAGCAGTGGTCGGCGGGAGCTGTTTTTT
v_gene: TRBV28
j_gene: TRBJ2-2
d_gene: -
abundance: -
len: 11

CDR3aa: CASSQLGGSDEHNEQFF
CDR3nt: TGTGCCAGCAGCCAACTGGGGGGCAGCGATGAGCACAATGAGCAGTTCTTC
v_gene: TRBV14
j_gene: TRBJ2-1
d_gene: -
abundance: many
len: 17

CDR3aa: CASSMGFPADTQYF
CDR3nt: TGCGCCAGCAGCATGGGGTTTCCCGCAGATACGCAGTATTTT
v_gene: TRBV11-2
j_gene: TRBJ2-3
d_gene: -
abundance: -
len: 14

CDR3aa: CSTKLLAGADTQYF
CDR3nt: TGCAGCACTAAGCTGCTAGCGGGAGCAGATACGCAGTATTTT
v_gene: TRBV29-1
j_gene: TRBJ2-3
d_gene: TRBD2
abundance: many
len: 14

CDR3aa: CVSSPRGGWYGYTF
CDR3nt: TGTGTCAGCAGCCCTCGGGGGGGCTGGTATGGCTACACCTTC
v_gene: TRBV28
j_gene: TRBJ1-2
d_gene: -
abundance: -
len: 14

CDR3aa: CSGAGGMGADTQYF
CDR3nt: TGCAGCGGTGCGGGAGGGATGGGGGCAGATACGCAGTATTTT
v_gene: TRBV29-1
j_gene: TRBJ2-3
d_gene: TRBD2
abundance: -
len: 14

CDR3aa: CARSRQGDTEAFF
CDR3nt: TGTGCCAGGAGTCGACAGGGGGATACCGAAGCTTTCTTT
v_gene: TRBV6-1
j_gene: TRBJ1-1
d_gene: TRBD1
abundance: -
len: 13

CDR3aa: CTSRRASGVNTGELFF
CDR3nt: TGTACCAGTAGGAGGGCTAGCGGGGTGAACACCGGGGAGCTGTTTTTT
v_gene: TRBV19
j_gene: TRBJ2-2
d_gene: TRBD2
abundance: -
len: 16

CDR3aa: CASSSGTSGIDKNIRYF
CDR3nt: TGTGCCAGCAGTTCGGGGACTAGCGGGATAGATAAAAACATTCGGTACTTC
v_gene: TRBV6-2/TRBV6-3
j_gene: TRBJ2-4
d_gene: TRBD2
abundance: -
len: 17

CDR3aa: CTSSHLSWKGAYDQYF
CDR3nt: TGTACCAGCAGCCATTTAAGCTGGAAAGGGGCCTACGATCAGTACTTC
v_gene: TRBV11-2
j_gene: TRBJ2-7
d_gene: -
abundance: -
len: 16

CDR3aa: CASSGGTGNTEAFF
CDR3nt: TGCGCCAGCAGCGGCGGGACAGGGAACACTGAAGCTTTCTTT
v_gene: TRBV5-1
j_gene: TRBJ1-1
d_gene: TRBD1
abundance: many
len: 14